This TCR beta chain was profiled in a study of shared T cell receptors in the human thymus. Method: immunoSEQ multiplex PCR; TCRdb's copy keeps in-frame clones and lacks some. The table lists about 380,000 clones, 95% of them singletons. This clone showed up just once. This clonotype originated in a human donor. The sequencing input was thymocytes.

CDR3: CASSLWLAGDHEQYF. CDR3 coding DNA: TGCGCCAGCAGCTTGTGGCTAGCGGGAGATCACGAGCAGTACTTC. The genes are TRBV5-1 and TRBJ2-7; 10 bases align to TRBD2. Germline assignment: CDR1 SGHRS and CDR2 YFSETQ. This CDR3 spans 15 amino acids. Trimming at V came to 1 base and at J to 5 bases, leaving 6 bases not matched to a gene. Full variable domain (outside the CDR3, taken from reference TRBV5-1 and TRBJ2-7): KAGVTQTPRYLIKTRGQQVTLSCSPISGHRSVSWYQQTPGQGLQFLFEYFSETQRNKGNFPGRFSGRQFSNSRSEMNVSTLELGDSALYLCASSLWLAGDHEQYFGPGTRLTVT.